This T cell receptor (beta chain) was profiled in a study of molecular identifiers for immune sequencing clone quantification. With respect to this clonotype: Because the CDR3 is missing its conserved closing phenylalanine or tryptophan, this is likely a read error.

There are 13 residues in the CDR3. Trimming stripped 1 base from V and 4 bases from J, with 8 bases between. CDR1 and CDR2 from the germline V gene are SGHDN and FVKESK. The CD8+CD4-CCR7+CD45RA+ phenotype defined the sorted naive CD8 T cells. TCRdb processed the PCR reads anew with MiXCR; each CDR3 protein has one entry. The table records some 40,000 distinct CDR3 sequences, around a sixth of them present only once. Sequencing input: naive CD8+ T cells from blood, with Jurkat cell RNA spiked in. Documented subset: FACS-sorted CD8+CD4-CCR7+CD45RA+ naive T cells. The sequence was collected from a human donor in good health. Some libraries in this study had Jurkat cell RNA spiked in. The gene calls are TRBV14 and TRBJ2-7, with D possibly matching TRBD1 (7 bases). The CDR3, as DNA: TGTGCCAGCAGCCAAGCAGGGGGGTACGAGCAGTACCTC. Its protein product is CASSQAGGYEQYL.